The rows below give T cell receptor beta chains drawn from one sample of a study of blood T cell repertoires in COVID-19. This table comes from immunoSEQ multiplex PCR, and its TCRdb copy is limited to in-frame clones, with some not included. Among about 190,000 clones, around 84% were seen once, and the ten largest hold 13% to 15%. Sequenced: peripheral blood. These receptors were taken from a young man with active or convalescent COVID-19. Each CDR3 is given with its conserved first and last residue. The D gene is left open where the match is weak. Only part of the rows carry a size: once, few, many, or a class if the clone is expanded.

v_call: TRBV14; clone_size: .; d_call: .; j_call: TRBJ1-2; cdr3_aa: CASSPGYGYTF; cdr3_nt: TGTGCCAGCAGCCCAGGCTATGGCTACACCTTC
v_call: TRBV6-1; clone_size: .; d_call: TRBD2; j_call: TRBJ2-5; cdr3_aa: CASSAVASGFQETQYF; cdr3_nt: TGTGCCAGCAGTGCTGTGGCTAGCGGCTTCCAAGAGACCCAGTACTTC
v_call: TRBV24-1; clone_size: .; d_call: .; j_call: TRBJ2-1; cdr3_aa: CATSETHMGGRNEQFF; cdr3_nt: TGTGCCACCAGTGAAACCCATATGGGGGGGCGTAATGAGCAGTTCTTC
v_call: TRBV19; clone_size: .; d_call: TRBD2; j_call: TRBJ2-6; cdr3_aa: CASSKGTSGTSGANVLTF; cdr3_nt: TGTGCCAGTAGTAAGGGGACTAGCGGTACCTCTGGGGCCAACGTCCTGACTTTC
v_call: TRBV19; clone_size: .; d_call: TRBD2; j_call: TRBJ2-7; cdr3_aa: CASSIGLAGGSSYEQYF; cdr3_nt: TGTGCCAGTAGTATAGGACTAGCGGGAGGGAGCTCCTACGAGCAGTACTTC
v_call: TRBV5-1; clone_size: .; d_call: .; j_call: TRBJ1-1; cdr3_aa: CASSLGQMNTEAFF; cdr3_nt: TGCGCCAGCAGCTTGGGACAGATGAACACTGAAGCTTTCTTT
v_call: TRBV2; clone_size: .; d_call: .; j_call: TRBJ1-4; cdr3_aa: CASSLEQGSEKLFF; cdr3_nt: TGTGCCAGCAGCTTAGAACAGGGAAGTGAAAAACTGTTTTTT
v_call: TRBV14; clone_size: .; d_call: .; j_call: TRBJ2-7; cdr3_aa: CASSQVLYEQYF; cdr3_nt: TGTGCCAGCAGCCAAGTCCTTTACGAGCAGTACTTC
v_call: TRBV27; clone_size: .; d_call: TRBD1; j_call: TRBJ2-7; cdr3_aa: CASSPSGQGTREQYF; cdr3_nt: TGTGCCAGCAGTCCATCGGGACAGGGAACGAGGGAGCAGTACTTC
v_call: TRBV10-1; clone_size: .; d_call: .; j_call: TRBJ2-3; cdr3_aa: CASSVRVTDTQYF; cdr3_nt: TGCGCCAGCAGTGTCAGGGTCACAGATACGCAGTATTTT
v_call: TRBV11-3; clone_size: .; d_call: .; j_call: TRBJ2-2; cdr3_aa: CASSPDTLSTGELFF; cdr3_nt: TGTGCCAGCAGCCCGGACACTCTTTCTACCGGGGAGCTGTTTTTT
v_call: TRBV9; clone_size: .; d_call: .; j_call: TRBJ2-3; cdr3_aa: CASSVGLQRGTDTQYF; cdr3_nt: TGTGCCAGCAGCGTAGGTCTCCAGCGCGGCACAGATACGCAGTATTTT
v_call: TRBV19; clone_size: .; d_call: .; j_call: TRBJ1-3; cdr3_aa: CASMEGLTGNTIYF; cdr3_nt: TGTGCCAGTATGGAGGGTTTAACTGGAAACACCATATATTTT
v_call: TRBV6-5; clone_size: .; d_call: .; j_call: TRBJ2-1; cdr3_aa: CASSYSGLEQFF; cdr3_nt: TGTGCCAGCAGTTACAGCGGGCTTGAGCAGTTCTTC
v_call: TRBV4-3; clone_size: few; d_call: TRBD1; j_call: TRBJ2-1; cdr3_aa: CASSQTPGTGSEQFF; cdr3_nt: TGCGCCAGCAGCCAAACCCCGGGGACAGGCAGTGAGCAGTTCTTC
v_call: TRBV7-8; clone_size: .; d_call: TRBD2; j_call: TRBJ2-1; cdr3_aa: CASTRLAGDTDEQFF; cdr3_nt: TGTGCCAGCACTAGACTAGCGGGGGACACGGATGAGCAGTTCTTC
v_call: TRBV3-1/TRBV3-2; clone_size: .; d_call: TRBD2; j_call: TRBJ2-2; cdr3_aa: CASSQDSSGDTGELFF; cdr3_nt: TGTGCCAGCAGCCAAGATTCCAGCGGGGACACCGGGGAGCTGTTTTTT
v_call: TRBV6-6; clone_size: .; d_call: .; j_call: TRBJ2-1; cdr3_aa: CASSYSGQYTEQFF; cdr3_nt: TGTGCCAGCAGTTACTCGGGACAATATACTGAGCAGTTCTTC
v_call: TRBV7-9; clone_size: .; d_call: .; j_call: TRBJ1-5; cdr3_aa: CATSTEGGGINQPQHF; cdr3_nt: TGTGCCACCAGTACCGAGGGAGGGGGAATTAATCAGCCCCAGCATTTT
v_call: TRBV5-1; clone_size: .; d_call: .; j_call: TRBJ1-1; cdr3_aa: CASSPGLWGNTEAFF; cdr3_nt: TGCGCCAGCAGCCCAGGACTGTGGGGAAACACTGAAGCTTTCTTT
v_call: TRBV21-1; clone_size: .; d_call: .; j_call: TRBJ2-2; cdr3_aa: CASSSYRGIGGGNTGELFF; cdr3_nt: TGTGCCAGCAGCTCATATAGGGGTATTGGCGGGGGAAACACCGGGGAGCTGTTTTTT
v_call: TRBV12-3/TRBV12-4; clone_size: .; d_call: .; j_call: TRBJ2-7; cdr3_aa: CASSQISYEQYF; cdr3_nt: TGTGCCAGCAGTCAGATCAGCTACGAGCAGTACTTC
v_call: TRBV6-5; clone_size: .; d_call: .; j_call: TRBJ2-7; cdr3_aa: CASSKEMVVREQYF; cdr3_nt: TGTGCCAGCAGTAAGGAGATGGTTGTACGAGAGCAGTACTTC
v_call: TRBV3-1/TRBV3-2; clone_size: few; d_call: TRBD1; j_call: TRBJ1-2; cdr3_aa: CASSQVPTGGTGYTF; cdr3_nt: TGTGCCAGCAGCCAAGTCCCGACAGGGGGCACGGGGTACACCTTC
v_call: TRBV2; clone_size: .; d_call: .; j_call: TRBJ1-3; cdr3_aa: CASRGMDSGNTIYF; cdr3_nt: TGTGCCAGCCGAGGCATGGACTCTGGAAACACCATATATTTT
v_call: TRBV24-1; clone_size: .; d_call: TRBD2; j_call: TRBJ2-1; cdr3_aa: CATSDSQLAGAGEQFF; cdr3_nt: TGTGCCACCAGTGATTCCCAACTAGCGGGAGCCGGTGAGCAGTTCTTC
v_call: TRBV7-9; clone_size: .; d_call: TRBD1; j_call: TRBJ2-5; cdr3_aa: CASSLGDRGVQETQYF; cdr3_nt: TGTGCCAGCAGCTTAGGGGACAGGGGCGTCCAAGAGACCCAGTACTTC
v_call: TRBV7-9; clone_size: .; d_call: TRBD1; j_call: TRBJ1-2; cdr3_aa: CASSLPGQGTANYGYTF; cdr3_nt: TGTGCCAGCAGCTTACCGGGACAGGGGACAGCTAACTATGGCTACACCTTC
v_call: TRBV15; clone_size: .; d_call: .; j_call: TRBJ1-2; cdr3_aa: CATSRELLTANYGYTF; cdr3_nt: TGTGCCACCAGCAGAGAGCTTTTGACAGCCAACTATGGCTACACCTTC